The entry below gives a single T cell receptor beta chain sequence along with its context. Its antigen is unknown. Base qualities are not recorded, but no much larger clone differs from it by a single base. Amplification of TCR beta CDR3 regions was carried out from RNA transcripts. The TCR CDR3 was subjected to a first round of RT-PCR using the HTBI primer set and the Qiagen OneStep RT-PCR kit. The libraries were constructed in a second round of multiplex PCR and then size-selected and purified. The libraries were sequenced on an Illumina HiSeq2000 using paired-end 100 bp reads. In the authors' own workflow: SOAPnuke was used to process the raw data, with reads discarded if the reads contained adapters or uncalled bases, had a mean Phred below 15, or lacked an exact constant-primer or identifier match. COPE v1.2.5 was used to merge the high-quality paired reads, and each unique nucleotide sequence was defined as a clonotype. MiTCR v1.1 was used to align clonotypes to the IMGT TRBV, TRBD and TRBJ reference segments. Analysis was restricted to V-J combinations with a frequency above 0.0001, which covered roughly 99% of repertoires. The TCS score was defined as F50 (clonal expansion) divided by E x V (chaos), with BLOSUM62-based TCRdist calculated between CDR3 peptides within each V-J. Welch's t-statistics and random forest reduced just over 500 V-J features to 10 to 15, which were used in a naive Bayes classifier (R e1071). The public sequencing data were trimmed at Q25 with fastp and processed into clonotypes with MiXCR by TCRdb, which kept only in-frame beta chains. Every CDR3 protein is listed once, alongside the most common genes and DNA of its rows. The V and J calls and clone size come from TCRdb's table, not from the authors' own analysis. The sample yields about 590,000 distinct CDR3 sequences; around 14% were counted once. Over 6% of the sample is held by the ten biggest clonotypes.

Ophthalmopathy patients had moderately to severely active disease, with a Clinical Activity Score of 3 or more, a NOSPECS grade of 4 or more, and a disease duration of less than 3 months. Exclusion was applied to patients with uncontrolled infections, other autoimmune diseases, pregnancy or lactation. Diagnoses relied on clinical symptoms, serum thyroxine and TRAb, thyroid ultrasound and orbital computed tomography. PBMCs were isolated from 7.5 to 10 ml of fresh peripheral blood by Ficoll-Paque density gradient centrifugation. Total RNA was extracted with Trizol reagent, and quality was checked on an Agilent 2100 Bioanalyzer. The data belong to a study of T cells in Graves' hyperthyroidism and ophthalmopathy (dated by TCRdb to between 2018 and 2020). For the wider study: Peripheral blood samples were taken at initial diagnosis, before any treatment was given. To identify TCR V-J signatures that set the groups apart, the researchers used a discovery cohort of more than 95 patients, made up of fewer than 50 with Graves' ophthalmopathy and about 59 with stable Graves' hyperthyroidism. Prospective prediction of ophthalmopathy was tested in an independent validation cohort of 18 to 20 hyperthyroidism patients and some 17 patients who later progressed to ophthalmopathy. The 100 discovery patients were randomly split 7:3 into training and test sets. Thyroid tissue and blood T-cell repertoires from six Graves' hyperthyroidism patients were also compared in the study. Once sampling was done, hyperthyroidism patients were given methimazole at a starting dose of 30 mg daily, whereas ophthalmopathy patients were given high-dose intravenous methylprednisolone. The paper describes TCR Vbeta CDR3 sequencing of 135 peripheral blood samples, made up of under 50 ophthalmopathy patients, around 78 hyperthyroidism patients and about 17 progressor patients.

General study outcomes and caveats: No statistical method was used to set the sample size in advance, and investigators knew the group allocation. In validation, progression to ophthalmopathy was predicted by the model with around 70% sensitivity and approximately 78% specificity, a median of roughly 6.4 months before onset. A 13 V-J signature model separated ophthalmopathy from stable hyperthyroidism, with about 88% sensitivity and 81.08% specificity in cross-validation and 80%/75% in testing. Most expanded thyroid clonotypes (frequency above 0.001) were also detected in blood, suggesting blood repertoires may reflect thyroid immune responses.

Sequences were obtained from blood. The receptor comes from a woman aged 18-35 years with Graves' ophthalmopathy.

The sequenced DNA: TGTGCCAGCAGCCCACAGAAGGGGAACACCGGGGAGCTGTTTTTT. This codes for CASSPQKGNTGELFF. Recombination joined TRBV5-8 with TRBJ2-2; the D gene cannot be named for sure. The CDR1 and CDR2 encoded by the germline V gene are SGHTS and YDEGEE. V and J are truncated by 4 bases and 1 base respectively, leaving an intervening sequence of 11 bases. Reading from cysteine to phenylalanine, the CDR3 counts 15 amino acids. Just CDR3 DNA is preserved here, 45 bases in frame from base 1.